The 16 T cell receptor beta chains below come from one sample, sequenced in a study of regulatory T cells in long-lasting Graves disease. Sample time point: newly diagnosed GD, antithyroid drugs for less than 3 months. PBMC-derived RNA was used for the TCR library. Through Arm-PCR of CDR3 regions and iRepertoire HTBI primers, TCR beta libraries were built. TCRdb reprocessed the multiplex PCR reads with MiXCR, giving one entry per CDR3 protein. Altogether roughly 610,000 distinct CDR3 sequences are present, less than 20% being singletons, with the ten largest covering around 19%. These data were likewise used in another study, on T cells in Graves' hyperthyroidism and ophthalmopathy.

This specimen consisted of peripheral blood mononuclear cells (PBMCs), obtained at new diagnosis, from a patient treated with antithyroid drugs. The receptors shown here come from a woman in her twenties or thirties with Graves disease.

In this sample, this clonotype turned up many times. J is TRBJ2-7 and V is TRBV2; D may be TRBD2 (5 bases). CDR1 SNHLY and CDR2 FYNNEI come from the germline V gene. CDR3 length: 14 residues. Trimming stripped 6 bases from V and 0 bases from J, with 12 bases between. This CDR3 is CASRDGVYSYEQYF. The CDR3 DNA sequence: TGTGCCAGCAGAGACGGGGTATACTCCTACGAGCAGTACTTC.

This clonotype was observed many times. The chain carries TRBV20-1 and TRBJ2-1; D remains ambiguous. This CDR3 has 12 amino acids. V was pared by 2 bases and J by 3 bases, with 5 bases between. Germline V gives CDR1 DFQATT, CDR2 SNEGSKA (reference sequence). CDR3: CSARLDYNEQFF. CDR3 bases: TGCAGTGCTAGACTAGACTACAATGAGCAGTTCTTC.

This clonotype has more than one count but fewer than ten. The V and J genes are TRBV30 and TRBJ1-5; 8 bases are shared with TRBD1. The CDR3 is made up of 14 amino acids. The trim removed 2 bases at V and 4 bases at J, leaving 4 bases unmatched. Germline V CDR1 and CDR2: GTSNPN, SVGIG (reference sequence). CDR3 DNA: TGTGCCTGGAGTCTAGGACAGGGTAATCAGCCCCAGCATTTT. It yields the protein CAWSLGQGNQPQHF.

The chain couples TRBV18 to TRBJ1-2; D is unclear. The V gene lost 1 base and the J gene lost 8 bases, with 14 bases spanning the gap. CDR1 and CDR2 from the germline V gene are KGHSH and LQKENI. The CDR3 runs to 14 residues. This CDR3 reads CASSPQSDVEGYTF. In DNA form, the CDR3 reads TGTGCCAGCTCACCACAGTCAGACGTCGAGGGCTACACCTTC. The full variable domain, with the rest looked up from reference TRBV18 and TRBJ1-2, is NAGVMQNPRHLVRRRGQEARLRCSPMKGHSHVYWYRQLPEEGLKFMVYLQKENIIDESGMPKERFSAEFPKEGPSILRIQQVVRGDSAAYFCASSPQSDVEGYTFGSGTRLTVV.

Ten or more counts support this clonotype. The chain employs TRBV3-1 and TRBJ1-2, with D possibly being TRBD1 (5 bases). The CDR3 sequence is 12 residues long. Germline V gene data show CDR1 as LGHDT and CDR2 as YNNKEL (reference sequence). Trimming took off 4 bases at V and 5 bases at J, with 8 bases between the two ends. In DNA, the CDR3 is TGTGCCAGCAGCCGAGGGGAGTATGGCTACACCTTC. Protein: CASSRGEYGYTF.

This clonotype was counted between two and nine times. V and J are TRBV18 and TRBJ1-2; the D gene is possibly TRBD1 (5 bases). Germline assignment: CDR1 KGHSH and CDR2 LQKENI. Trimming removed 3 bases from V and 8 bases from J, with 10 bases in between. The CDR3 spans 12 residues. The CDR3 DNA reads TGTGCCAGCTCACCGGGGACCTGGGGCTACACCTTC. Translating gives CASSPGTWGYTF. Full variable domain (remainder filled in from reference TRBV18 and TRBJ1-2): NAGVMQNPRHLVRRRGQEARLRCSPMKGHSHVYWYRQLPEEGLKFMVYLQKENIIDESGMPKERFSAEFPKEGPSILRIQQVVRGDSAAYFCASSPGTWGYTFGSGTRLTVV.

This clonotype was recorded at least ten times. The J gene is TRBJ2-1, the V gene TRBV5-1; a possible D gene is TRBD2 (6 bases). The CDR3 runs 16 residues. Germline lookup yields CDR1 SGHRS and CDR2 YFSETQ. The germline V and J ends were trimmed by 3 bases and 0 bases, with 13 bases remaining between them. The CDR3 spells CASSSQPAGSYNEQFF. The DNA of the CDR3 is TGCGCCAGCAGCTCGCAGCCAGCGGGCTCCTACAATGAGCAGTTCTTC.

The table lists this clonotype with many counts. The gene calls are TRBV28 and TRBJ1-2, with 8 positions matching TRBD1. Germline V gene sequence: CDR1 MDHEN, CDR2 SYDVKM. The CDR3 spans 15 residues. The ends lost 1 base at V and 5 bases at J; junction bases unmatched: 6. Written as DNA, the CDR3 is TGTGCCAGCAGTTTATTAGCAGGGGGCTCTTATGGCTACACCTTC. Translation: CASSLLAGGSYGYTF.

The rearrangement links TRBV5-4 to TRBJ2-6, with D possibly called TRBD1 or TRBD2 (5 bases each). The CDR3 covers 17 residues. CDR1 is SGHNT, CDR2 YYREEE, per germline (reference sequence). V was shortened by 3 bases and J by 3 bases, with 16 bases between the two germline ends. CDR3 protein: CASSSRATGHGANVLTF. CDR3 in DNA: TGTGCCAGCAGCTCGCGTGCGACGGGGCATGGGGCCAACGTCCTGACTTTC.

This rearrangement joins TRBV5-1 to TRBJ2-5; tentative D call: TRBD2 (5 bases). Trimming stripped 2 bases from V and 4 bases from J, with 15 bases between. The CDR3 has 15 residues. In germline, CDR1 is SGHRS, CDR2 YFSETQ. For the CDR3, the DNA is TGCGCCAGCAGCTTACTAACGGGGAGTAGAGAGACCCAGTACTTC. Its translation is CASSLLTGSRETQYF.

In this sample, this clonotype turned up many times. The chain carries TRBV12-3 or TRBV12-4 and TRBJ1-6, with D possibly matching TRBD1 (6 bases). CDR3 size: 13 residues. The V and J ends lost 4 bases and 6 bases respectively, with 7 bases between them. The DNA for the CDR3 is TGTGCCAGCAGTTCAGGGGTTAATTCACCCCTCCACTTT. Amino acids: CASSSGVNSPLHF.

This clonotype was seen many times. The chain has TRBV7-4 and TRBJ2-7; no definite D call. This CDR3 spans 15 amino acids. Germline V lookup: CDR1 SGHVT, CDR2 SQSDAQ. Deletions cut 5 bases from V and 0 bases from J, with 14 bases between. CDR3 region: CASSQRRKSSYEQYF. The CDR3 bases are TGTGCCAGCAGCCAGAGACGTAAAAGCTCCTACGAGCAGTACTTC. The whole variable domain, remainder taken from reference TRBV7-4 and TRBJ2-7, is GAGVSQSPRYKVAKRGRDVALRCDSISGHVTLYWYRQTLGQGSEVLTYSQSDAQRDKSGRPSGRFSAERPERSVSTLKIQRTEQGDSAVYLCASSQRRKSSYEQYFGPGTRLTVT.

This chain links TRBV6-2 or TRBV6-3 with TRBJ1-2; D is undetermined. The germline gives CDR1 MNHEY, CDR2 SVGEGT. The CDR3 is 15 residues long. The germline V and J ends were trimmed by 0 bases and 8 bases, with 16 bases remaining between them. In DNA form, the CDR3 reads TGTGCCAGCAGTTACTCCCCCCCCAATTCTGAGGGCTACACCTTC. Amino acid sequence: CASSYSPPNSEGYTF.

This clonotype has a count of ten or more. This chain connects TRBV20-1 to TRBJ1-1; D remains unclear. CDR1 and CDR2 from the germline V gene are DFQATT and SNEGSKA (reference sequence). The CDR3 runs to 11 residues. V lost 3 bases to trimming and J lost 9 bases, with 11 bases between them. CDR3 in amino acids: CSASRMGKAFF. CDR3 sequence (DNA): TGCAGTGCTAGTAGGATGGGAAAAGCTTTCTTT.

Ten or more counts support this clonotype. In DNA form, the CDR3 reads TGTGCCAGCAGCCCGGACACGGGCACGAAAAGAAACACCATATATTTT. Its translation is CASSPDTGTKRNTIYF. The rearrangement joins TRBV7-2 to TRBJ1-3, with D perhaps TRBD1 (5 bases). This CDR3 is built from 16 residues. Germline-derived CDR1 and CDR2 are SGHTA and FQGNSA. V gave up 5 bases and J gave up 5 bases, with 19 bases separating them.

This clonotype was observed many times. V is TRBV20-1 and J is TRBJ2-7; D is possibly TRBD1 (5 bases). The CDR3 has 11 residues. CDR1 DFQATT and CDR2 SNEGSKA come from the germline V gene (reference sequence). The V gene lost 4 bases and the J gene lost 6 bases, with 10 bases spanning the gap. Here the CDR3 DNA reads TGCAGTGCTATGGAAGGGGCCGAGCAGTACTTC. Protein: CSAMEGAEQYF.